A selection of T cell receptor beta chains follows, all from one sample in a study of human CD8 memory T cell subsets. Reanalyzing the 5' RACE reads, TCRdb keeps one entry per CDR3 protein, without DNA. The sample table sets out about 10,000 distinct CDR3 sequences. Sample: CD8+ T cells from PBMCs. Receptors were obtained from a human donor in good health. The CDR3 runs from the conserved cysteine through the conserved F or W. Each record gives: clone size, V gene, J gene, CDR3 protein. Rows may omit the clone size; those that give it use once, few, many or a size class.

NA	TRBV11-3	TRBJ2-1	CASSSQTDEQFF
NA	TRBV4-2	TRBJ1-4	CASSHRGGEKLFF
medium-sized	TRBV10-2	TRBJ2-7	CASNSGLYEQYF
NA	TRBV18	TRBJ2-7	CASQSTGTGGDEQYF
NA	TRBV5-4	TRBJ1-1	CASSLDGQVEAFF
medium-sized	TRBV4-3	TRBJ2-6	CASSQLTGANVLTF
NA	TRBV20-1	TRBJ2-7	CSARDNSGGYEQYF
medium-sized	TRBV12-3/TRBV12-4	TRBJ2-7	CASSLGAGSYEQYF
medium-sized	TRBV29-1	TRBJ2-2	CSVEDYSVGGAGELFF
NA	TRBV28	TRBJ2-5	CASNPGVSQETQYF
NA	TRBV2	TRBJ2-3	CASRETDTQYF
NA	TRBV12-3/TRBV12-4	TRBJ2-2	CASSRTSGSTGELFF
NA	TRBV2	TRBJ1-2	CASLDLNRYTF
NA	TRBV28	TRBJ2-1	CASRRRGARDNEQFF
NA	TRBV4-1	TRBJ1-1	CASSVGQRNTEAFF
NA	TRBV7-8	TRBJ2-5	CASSAVDDLWETQYF
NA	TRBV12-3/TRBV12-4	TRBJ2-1	CASSLGGPIAKPIYNEQFF
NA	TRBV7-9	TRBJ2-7	CASTPMAGQGSYEQYF
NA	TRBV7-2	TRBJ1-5	CASSSSDRARQPQHF
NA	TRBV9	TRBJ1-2	CASSATGGSGYGYTF
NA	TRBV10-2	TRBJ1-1	CASSEGQPNYMNTEAFF
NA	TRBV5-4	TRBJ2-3	CASSPGQGWGTDTQYF
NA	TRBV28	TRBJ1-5	CASSFWGSNQPQHF
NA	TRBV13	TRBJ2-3	CASSSLDRDTQYF
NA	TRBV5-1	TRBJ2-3	CASTGTDTQYF
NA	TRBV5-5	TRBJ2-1	CASSFHGDNEQFF
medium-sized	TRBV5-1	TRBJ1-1	CASSFEATGETEAFF
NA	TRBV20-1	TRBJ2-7	CSARDPGGHEQYF
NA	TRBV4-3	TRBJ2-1	CASSQSTSGSGNEQFF
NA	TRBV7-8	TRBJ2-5	CASSSIPGEGKWETQYF
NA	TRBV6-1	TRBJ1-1	CASSEGYRNTEAFF
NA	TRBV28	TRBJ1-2	CASRPGQAFDYTF
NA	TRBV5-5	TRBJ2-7	CASSYSGAGDEQYF
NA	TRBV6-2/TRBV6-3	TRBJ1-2	CASSYERERVDGYTF
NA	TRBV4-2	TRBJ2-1	CASSQTGTSGNNEQFF
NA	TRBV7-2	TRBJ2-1	CASSFAGPYNEQFF